This TCR beta chain was retrieved from a study of T-cell memory formation after mild COVID-19. This clonotype has just one count. Its antigen is not known. Germline V CDR1 and CDR2: SNHLY, FYNNEI. This CDR3 has 14 amino acids. V gave up 7 bases and J gave up 6 bases, with 16 bases separating them. Using constant-segment primers, 5'RACE produced TCR alpha and TCR beta cDNA libraries carrying sample barcodes and UMIs. Each CDR3 protein gets one entry after TCRdb re-called the 5' RACE reads with MiXCR. The sample lists 560,000 or so distinct CDR3 sequences, approximately 15% occurring once. Study-wide points: Most CD4+ clones that shrank were in CM and EM, while CD8+ ones turned up in EMRA. A balance of CD4 and CD8 characterized clones contracting day 15 to 85, whereas later expanders leaned CD4+. The finding that pre-infection memory included some responding clones suggested that cross-reactive memory joined.

This chain links TRBV2 with TRBJ1-3; D is uncertain. The source material was PBMCs or a T cell subset sorted from them (not recorded which). This TCR derives from an adult woman who had mild COVID-19 (a few samples of this study predate the infection). Cell type and time point are not known. This CDR3 is CASIIRRQANTIYF. In nucleotides, the CDR3 is TGTGCCAGCATTATCAGGAGGCAGGCAAACACCATATATTTT.